What follows are 14 T cell receptor beta chains derived from one specimen sequenced in a study of control samples from healthy donors and cancer patients. TCRdb keeps only in-frame clones here, not all; method: immunoSEQ multiplex PCR. The table records under 150,000 clones, about 85% of them present only once. The specimen was blood. These receptor sequences come from a woman in her twenties or thirties in good health.

The chain combines TRBV5-1 with TRBJ2-5, with 12 bases that match TRBD2. CDR1 is SGHRS and CDR2 is YFSETQ in the germline V gene. This CDR3 is built from 16 residues. V was pared by 3 bases and J by 4 bases, with 7 bases of the junction left unmatched. The CDR3 DNA follows: TGCGCCAGCAGCTCCACCACGGGACTAGCGGGAGAGACCCAGTACTTC. It translates to CASSSTTGLAGETQYF. The full variable domain, rest sourced from reference TRBV5-1 and TRBJ2-5, is KAGVTQTPRYLIKTRGQQVTLSCSPISGHRSVSWYQQTPGQGLQFLFEYFSETQRNKGNFPGRFSGRQFSNSRSEMNVSTLELGDSALYLCASSSTTGLAGETQYFGPGTRLLVL.

This clone appeared a single time. The chain carries TRBV6-4 and TRBJ2-5; TRBD2 agrees at 7 bases. CDR3 length equals 12 residues. The germline V gene encodes CDR1 MRHNA and CDR2 SNTAGT. The ends lost 8 bases at V and 5 bases at J; junction bases unmatched: 5. The DNA of the CDR3 is TGTGCCAGCGGGAGGGCTTGGGAGACCCAGTACTTC. This translates into CASGRAWETQYF.

This clone appeared a single time. The chain joins TRBV3-1 (or the pseudogene TRBV3-2) to TRBJ1-1; D gene unclear. The CDR3 runs 16 residues. The V and J ends lost 4 bases and 1 base respectively, with 16 bases between them. Germline V gene data show CDR1 as LGHDT and CDR2 as YNNKEL (reference sequence). For the CDR3, the DNA is TGTGCCAGCAGCCCCTATGGCGGCAGAACGAACACTGAAGCTTTCTTT. Protein sequence: CASSPYGGRTNTEAFF.

The CDR3 protein is CASSVDPGGGQGYTF. CDR3 nucleotide sequence: TGTGCCAGCAGCGTAGACCCAGGGGGTGGGCAAGGCTACACCTTC. The J gene is TRBJ1-2, the V gene TRBV9; 7 bases are shared with TRBD1. The J segment lost 8 bases and the V segment lost 0 bases, leaving 10 bases of the junction unmatched. Germline lookup yields CDR1 SGDLS and CDR2 YYNGEE. The CDR3 consists of 15 residues.

This chain joins TRBV19 and TRBJ1-3; D unclear. This CDR3 is 14 amino acids long. Germline V gene sequence: CDR1 LNHDA, CDR2 SQIVND (reference sequence). The germline V and J ends were trimmed by 5 bases and 0 bases, with 8 bases remaining between them. The chain's CDR3 is CASSPQSSGNTIYF. In nucleotides, the CDR3 is TGTGCCAGTAGTCCCCAGAGCTCTGGAAACACCATATATTTT.

The genes are TRBV27 and TRBJ1-4, with TRBD1 as a possible D gene (6 bases). This CDR3 spans 12 amino acids. V was clipped by 5 bases and J by 13 bases, with 14 bases between them. Germline values: CDR1 MNHEY, CDR2 SMNVEV (reference sequence). CDR3 protein: CASSQRRGALFF. The CDR3 DNA follows: TGTGCCAGCAGTCAACGTAGGGGGGCACTGTTTTTT.

J is TRBJ1-1 and V is TRBV6-5, with D perhaps matching TRBD1 (6 bases). This CDR3 has 15 amino acids. With 6 bases removed from V and 0 bases from J, the gap between germline ends came to 14 bases. Germline V gene lookup returns CDR1 MNHEY and CDR2 SVGAGI. Written as DNA, the CDR3 is TGTGCCAGCAGGACGTGGGGGGGCGTGAACACTGAAGCTTTCTTT. It translates to CASRTWGGVNTEAFF.

The rearrangement links TRBV15 to TRBJ2-2, with no clear D. With 5 bases removed from V and 6 bases from J, the gap between germline ends came to 13 bases. Germline V CDR1 and CDR2: LNHNV, YYDKDF (reference sequence). The CDR3 has 14 amino acids. This chain's CDR3 is CATSRDKNAGELFF. Here the CDR3 DNA reads TGTGCCACCAGCCGCGATAAAAATGCCGGGGAGCTGTTTTTT.

This clone was seen a single time. The chain couples TRBV5-8 to TRBJ2-2; TRBD1 matches 8 bases. Losses at the gene ends were 4 bases for V and 7 bases for J; bases not matched to a gene: 12. This CDR3 has 16 residues. Germline loops: CDR1 SGHTS, CDR2 YDEGEE. The CDR3 region has the DNA TGTGCCAGCAGCCCCAGAGGACAGGGACCAAACGGGGAGCTGTTTTTT. It specifies CASSPRGQGPNGELFF. The whole variable domain, remainder taken from reference TRBV5-8 and TRBJ2-2, is EAGVTQSPTHLIKTRGQQATLRCSPISGHTSVYWYQQALGLGLQFLLWYDEGEERNRGNFPPRFSGRQFPNYSSELNVNALELEDSALYLCASSPRGQGPNGELFFGEGSRLTVL.

The gene calls are TRBV6-5 and TRBJ1-1; D might be TRBD1 (5 bases). Trimming pared 6 bases from V and 3 bases from J, leaving 11 bases between. CDR1 and CDR2 from the germline V gene are MNHEY and SVGAGI. There are 13 residues in the CDR3. CDR3 loop: CASRIQVHTEAFF. The CDR3 nucleotides read TGTGCCAGCAGAATACAGGTGCACACTGAAGCTTTCTTT.

CDR3 DNA sequence: TGTGCCAGCAGCCCGAAGGGGCAGCAGTACTTC. Amino acids: CASSPKGQQYF. V usage is TRBV21-1 and J usage is TRBJ2-7; the table gives TRBD1 as D, unverified against the DNA. TRBV21-1 is classified as a pseudogene. This CDR3 spans 11 amino acids.

This rearrangement joins TRBV12-3 or TRBV12-4 to TRBJ1-1, with a weak D call TRBD1 (5 bases). The CDR3 has 13 amino acids. Trimming removed 3 bases at V and 3 bases at J, with 8 bases between. As DNA, the CDR3 is TGTGCCAGCAGTTTGGTGGGGGACACTGAAGCTTTCTTT. Amino acid sequence: CASSLVGDTEAFF.

This chain connects TRBV9 to TRBJ2-1; TRBD2 matches 11 bases. V trimming: 4 bases; J trimming: 5 bases; junction bases outside the gene matches: 5. Looked up from germline, CDR1 is SGDLS and CDR2 is YYNGEE. This CDR3 spans 15 amino acids. The CDR3 DNA reads TGTGCCAGCAGCCAGGGGACTAGCGGCCACAATGAGCAGTTCTTC. The encoded protein is CASSQGTSGHNEQFF. Full variable domain (remainder filled in from reference TRBV9 and TRBJ2-1): DSGVTQTPKHLITATGQRVTLRCSPRSGDLSVYWYQQSLDQGLQFLIQYYNGEERAKGNILERFSAQQFPDLHSELNLSSLELGDSALYFCASSQGTSGHNEQFFGPGTRLTVL.

The chain links TRBV6-5 to TRBJ1-2; tentative D call: TRBD1 (6 bases). CDR1 and CDR2 from the germline V gene are MNHEY and SVGAGI. V lost 7 bases and J 7 bases, leaving 13 bases between the germline ends. The CDR3 has 12 amino acids. CDR3 sequence reads: CASNQGGSGYTF. The CDR3 nucleotides read TGTGCCAGCAATCAAGGGGGTAGTGGCTACACCTTC.